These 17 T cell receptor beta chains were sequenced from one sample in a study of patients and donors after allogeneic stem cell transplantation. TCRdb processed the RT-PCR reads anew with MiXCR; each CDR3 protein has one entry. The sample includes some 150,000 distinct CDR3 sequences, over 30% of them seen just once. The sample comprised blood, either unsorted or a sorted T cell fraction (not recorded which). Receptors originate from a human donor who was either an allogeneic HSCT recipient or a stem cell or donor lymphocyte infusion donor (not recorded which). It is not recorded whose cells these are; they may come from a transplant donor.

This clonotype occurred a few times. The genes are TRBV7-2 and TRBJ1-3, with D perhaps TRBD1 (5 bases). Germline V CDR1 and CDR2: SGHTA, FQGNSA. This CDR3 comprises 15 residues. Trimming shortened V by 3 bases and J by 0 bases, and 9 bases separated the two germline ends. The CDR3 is CASSFDSISGNTIYF. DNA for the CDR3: TGTGCCAGCAGCTTCGACAGCATCTCTGGAAACACCATATATTTT.

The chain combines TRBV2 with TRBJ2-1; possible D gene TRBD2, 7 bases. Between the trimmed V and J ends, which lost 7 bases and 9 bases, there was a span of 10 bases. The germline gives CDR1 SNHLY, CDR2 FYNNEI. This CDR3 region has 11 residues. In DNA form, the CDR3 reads TGTGCCAGCAATGCGGGGGCTGAGCAGTTCTTC. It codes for CASNAGAEQFF.

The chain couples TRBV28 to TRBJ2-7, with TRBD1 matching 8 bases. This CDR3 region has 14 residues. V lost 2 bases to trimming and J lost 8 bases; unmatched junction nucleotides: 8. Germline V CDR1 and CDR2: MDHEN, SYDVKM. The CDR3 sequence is CASSLAQGAAQQYF. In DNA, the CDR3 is TGTGCCAGCAGTTTAGCTCAGGGGGCGGCCCAGCAGTACTTC.

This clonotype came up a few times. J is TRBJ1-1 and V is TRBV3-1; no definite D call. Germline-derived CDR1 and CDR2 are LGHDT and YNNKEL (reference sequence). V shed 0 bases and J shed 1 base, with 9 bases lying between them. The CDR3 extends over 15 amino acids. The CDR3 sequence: CASSQEGFGNTEAFF. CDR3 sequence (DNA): TGTGCCAGCAGCCAAGAGGGATTTGGGAACACTGAAGCTTTCTTT.

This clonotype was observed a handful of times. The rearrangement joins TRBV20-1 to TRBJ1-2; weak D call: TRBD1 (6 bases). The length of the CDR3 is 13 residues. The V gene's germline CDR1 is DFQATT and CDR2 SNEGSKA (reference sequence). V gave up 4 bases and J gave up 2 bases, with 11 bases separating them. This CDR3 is CSANTGTNYGYTF. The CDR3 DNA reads TGCAGTGCTAATACAGGGACCAACTATGGCTACACCTTC.

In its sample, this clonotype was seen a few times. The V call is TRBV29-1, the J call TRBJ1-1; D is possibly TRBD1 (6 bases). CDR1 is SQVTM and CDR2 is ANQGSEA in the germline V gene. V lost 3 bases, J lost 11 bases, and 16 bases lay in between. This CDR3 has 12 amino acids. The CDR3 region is CSVEGRAGAAFF. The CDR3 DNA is TGCAGCGTTGAGGGGAGGGCAGGGGCGGCTTTCTTT.

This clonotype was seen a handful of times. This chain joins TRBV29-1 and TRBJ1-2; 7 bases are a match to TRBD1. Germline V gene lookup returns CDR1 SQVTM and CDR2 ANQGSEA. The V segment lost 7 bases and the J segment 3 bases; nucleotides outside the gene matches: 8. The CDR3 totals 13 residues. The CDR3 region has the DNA TGCAGCGCCTGGGCAGGGGGGGACTATGGCTACACCTTC. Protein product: CSAWAGGDYGYTF.

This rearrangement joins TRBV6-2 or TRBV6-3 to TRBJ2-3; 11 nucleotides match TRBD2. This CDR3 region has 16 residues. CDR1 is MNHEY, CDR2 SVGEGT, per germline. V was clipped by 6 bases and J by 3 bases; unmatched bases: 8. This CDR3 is CASRPTSGGRTDTQYF. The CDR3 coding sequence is TGTGCCAGCAGACCCACTAGCGGGGGTCGGACAGATACGCAGTATTTT.

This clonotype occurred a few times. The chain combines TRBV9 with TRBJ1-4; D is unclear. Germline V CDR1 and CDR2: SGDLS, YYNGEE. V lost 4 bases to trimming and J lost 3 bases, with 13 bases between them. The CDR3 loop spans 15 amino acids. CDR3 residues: CASSPGPTSNEKLFF. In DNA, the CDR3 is TGTGCCAGCAGCCCTGGACCGACCTCTAATGAAAAACTGTTTTTT.

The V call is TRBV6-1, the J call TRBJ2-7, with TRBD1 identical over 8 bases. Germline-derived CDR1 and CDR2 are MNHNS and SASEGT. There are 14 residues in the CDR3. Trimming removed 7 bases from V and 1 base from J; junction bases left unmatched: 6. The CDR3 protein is CASTRTGNSYEQYV. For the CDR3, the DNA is TGTGCCAGCACGAGGACAGGGAATTCCTACGAGCAGTACGTC.

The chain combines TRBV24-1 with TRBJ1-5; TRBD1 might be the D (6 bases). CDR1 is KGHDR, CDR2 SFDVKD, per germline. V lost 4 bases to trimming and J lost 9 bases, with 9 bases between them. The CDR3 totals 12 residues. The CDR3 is CATSDIQGPQHF. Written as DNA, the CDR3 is TGTGCCACCAGTGACATACAGGGGCCCCAGCATTTT.

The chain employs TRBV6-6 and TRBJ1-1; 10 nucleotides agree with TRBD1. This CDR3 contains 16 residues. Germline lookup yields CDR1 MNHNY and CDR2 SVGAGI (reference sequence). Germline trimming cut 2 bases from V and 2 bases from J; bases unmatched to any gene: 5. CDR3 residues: CASSYGTGVDNTEAFF. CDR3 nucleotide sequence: TGTGCCAGCAGTTACGGGACAGGGGTTGACAACACTGAAGCTTTCTTT.

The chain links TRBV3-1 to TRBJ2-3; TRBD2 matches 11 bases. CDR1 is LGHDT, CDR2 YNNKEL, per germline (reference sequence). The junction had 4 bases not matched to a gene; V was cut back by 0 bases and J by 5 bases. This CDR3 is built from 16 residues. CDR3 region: CASSQEPGLAEDTQYF. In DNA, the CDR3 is TGTGCCAGCAGCCAAGAACCGGGACTAGCGGAAGATACGCAGTATTTT.

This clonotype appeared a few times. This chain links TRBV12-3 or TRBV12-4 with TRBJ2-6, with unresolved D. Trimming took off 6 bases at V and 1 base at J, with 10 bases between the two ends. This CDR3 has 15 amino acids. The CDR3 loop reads CASSPLVSGANVLTF. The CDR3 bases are TGTGCCAGCAGCCCTTTAGTATCTGGGGCCAACGTCCTGACTTTC.

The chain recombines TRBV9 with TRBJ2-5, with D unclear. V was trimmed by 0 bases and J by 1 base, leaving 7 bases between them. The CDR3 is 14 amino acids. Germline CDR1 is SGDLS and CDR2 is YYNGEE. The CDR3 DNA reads TGTGCCAGCAGCGTAGGTGGCCTCCAAGAGACCCAGTACTTC. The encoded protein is CASSVGGLQETQYF.

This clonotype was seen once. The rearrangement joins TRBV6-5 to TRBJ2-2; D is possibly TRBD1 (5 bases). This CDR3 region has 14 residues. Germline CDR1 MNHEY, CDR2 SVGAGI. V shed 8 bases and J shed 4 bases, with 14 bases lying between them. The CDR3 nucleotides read TGTGCCAGCCTCAAGGACACGGTCACCGGGGAGCTGTTTTTT. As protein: CASLKDTVTGELFF.

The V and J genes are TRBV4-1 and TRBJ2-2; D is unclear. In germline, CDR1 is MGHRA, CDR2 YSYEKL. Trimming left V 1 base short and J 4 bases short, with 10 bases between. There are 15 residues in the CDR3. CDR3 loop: CASSQVTEITGELFF. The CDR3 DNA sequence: TGCGCCAGCAGCCAAGTTACAGAGATCACCGGGGAGCTGTTTTTT.